This passage covers 15 T cell receptor beta chains from one sample sequenced in a study of T cells in Graves' hyperthyroidism and ophthalmopathy. The source material, RNA transcripts, was used to amplify TCR beta CDR3 regions. In the first-round RT-PCR of the TCR CDR3, the HTBI primer set was used. TCRdb re-called the multiplex PCR reads with MiXCR, one entry per CDR3 protein. The sample has some 690,000 distinct CDR3 sequences; around 16% are singletons. The material sequenced was blood. These receptors came from a man aged 50-59 years with Graves' hyperthyroidism.

In the case of this clonotype: This may stem from a read error, because a much larger clone lies one nucleotide away. The chain is built from TRBV30 and TRBJ2-3, with 9 bases identical to TRBD2. Germline CDR1 GTSNPN, CDR2 SVGIG (reference sequence). The CDR3 consists of 15 residues. The junction had 13 bases not matched to a gene; V was cut back by 5 bases and J by 7 bases. In nucleotides, the CDR3 is TGTGCCTGGGGGGTCCGTAGCGGGAGTATGCATACGCAGTATTTT. Its protein product is CAWGVRSGSMHTQYF.

This clonotype has a handful of counts. This sequence joins TRBV6-1 and TRBJ2-5; D remains ambiguous. CDR3 length: 13 amino acids. CDR1 is MNHNS, CDR2 SASEGT, per germline. The germline V and J ends were trimmed by 1 base and 5 bases, with 8 bases remaining between them. The CDR3 nucleotides read TGTGCCAGCAGTGAAGAGCAAGTCGAGACCCAGTACTTC. It yields the protein CASSEEQVETQYF.

About this clonotype itself: This sequence may be a read error, since a much larger clone differs from it by one base. The gene calls are TRBV10-2 and TRBJ2-7, with no clear D. Germline V lookup: CDR1 WSHSY, CDR2 SAAADI. The CDR3 is 15 amino acids. V was shortened by 3 bases and J by 2 bases, with 14 bases between the two germline ends. CDR3 protein: CASSERGDQPYEQYF. CDR3 nucleotides: TGCGCCAGCAGTGAACGCGGAGATCAACCCTACGAGCAGTACTTC.

In its sample, this clonotype was seen many times. This chain connects TRBV11-2 to TRBJ2-3; 9 bases map to TRBD2. Germline-derived CDR1 and CDR2 are SGHAT and FQNNGV. The CDR3 is made up of 15 amino acids. Trimming at V came to 5 bases and at J to 5 bases, leaving 8 bases not matched to a gene. The CDR3 coding sequence is TGTGCCAGCAGCGGAAATAGCGGGAGAGTAGATACGCAGTATTTT. This encodes CASSGNSGRVDTQYF.

This clonotype occurred many times. The CDR3 region is CASSLQAPDTGELFF. CDR3 bases: TGTGCCAGCAGTTTACAAGCGCCGGACACCGGGGAGCTGTTTTTT. The chain joins TRBV12-3 or TRBV12-4 to TRBJ2-2; no clear D. V lost 2 bases, J lost 3 bases, and 10 bases lay in between. CDR3 size: 15 residues.

The chain links TRBV18 to TRBJ2-3; 9 nucleotides agree with TRBD2. The germline gives CDR1 KGHSH, CDR2 LQKENI. Unmatched junction bases numbered 8, after V lost 3 bases and J lost 4 bases. CDR3 length: 16 residues. This CDR3 reads CASSPGSGRRADTQYF. CDR3 DNA: TGTGCCAGCTCACCGGGTAGCGGGAGACGCGCAGATACGCAGTATTTT.

This clonotype has ten or more counts. This chain connects TRBV3-1 to TRBJ1-2, with a weak D call TRBD1 (5 bases). The germline V and J ends were trimmed by 1 base and 7 bases, with 16 bases remaining between them. The germline V gene encodes CDR1 LGHDT and CDR2 YNNKEL (reference sequence). The CDR3 consists of 15 residues. The CDR3, as DNA: TGTGCCAGCAGCCAAGCAATAGGTTCGGGGGTTGGCTACACCTTC. Translation gives CASSQAIGSGVGYTF. The whole variable domain, filled in from reference TRBV3-1 and TRBJ1-2, reads DTAVSQTPKYLVTQMGNDKSIKCEQNLGHDTMYWYKQDSKKFLKIMFSYNNKELIINETVPNRFSPKSPDKAHLNLHINSLELGDSAVYFCASSQAIGSGVGYTFGSGTRLTVV.

In this sample, this clonotype turned up many times. V usage is TRBV6-5 and J usage is TRBJ1-1; D is undetermined. Per the germline V gene, CDR1 is MNHEY and CDR2 is SVGAGI. The V and J ends lost 0 bases and 3 bases respectively, with 8 bases between them. The CDR3 totals 14 residues. In DNA, the CDR3 is TGTGCCAGCAGTTACTCGTTCGGGGACACTGAAGCTTTCTTT. It specifies CASSYSFGDTEAFF.

This clonotype was recorded a few times. The V and J genes are TRBV7-3 and TRBJ2-3; D possibly matches TRBD1 or TRBD2 (6 bases each). Looked up from germline, CDR1 is SGHTA and CDR2 is FQGTGA. CDR3 length: 15 amino acids. With 5 bases removed from V and 1 base from J, the gap between germline ends came to 13 bases. The CDR3 is CASSRGTLGTDTQYF. DNA of the CDR3: TGTGCCAGCAGCAGGGGGACTTTGGGCACAGATACGCAGTATTTT. Together with reference TRBV7-3 and TRBJ2-3, the CDR3 gives the full variable domain: GAGVSQTPSNKVTEKGKYVELRCDPISGHTALYWYRQSLGQGPEFLIYFQGTGAADDSGLPNDRFFAVRPEGSVSTLKIQRTERGDSAVYLCASSRGTLGTDTQYFGPGTRLTVL.

The table lists this clonotype with a few counts. CDR3 loop: CSARLAFRGTDTQYF. The CDR3 DNA reads as TGCAGTGCTAGACTTGCGTTTAGGGGAACAGATACGCAGTATTTT. The chain has TRBV20-1 and TRBJ2-3, with D tentatively TRBD1 (5 bases). Germline V CDR1 and CDR2: DFQATT, SNEGSKA (reference sequence). The germline V and J ends were trimmed by 2 bases and 3 bases, with 15 bases remaining between them. The CDR3 length is 15 residues.

This clonotype was seen ten or more times. CDR3 nucleotide sequence: TGTGCCAGCAGGGGGACACCCAGTGGGACCCAGTACTTC. Protein: CASRGTPSGTQYF. V usage is TRBV2 and J usage is TRBJ2-5; the D gene is possibly TRBD1 (6 bases). The V gene's germline CDR1 is SNHLY and CDR2 FYNNEI. The V and J ends lost 6 bases and 7 bases respectively, with 15 bases between them. This CDR3 comprises 13 residues.

This clonotype has at least ten counts. The chain combines TRBV27 with TRBJ1-1; D gene ambiguous. Germline V gene lookup returns CDR1 MNHEY and CDR2 SMNVEV (reference sequence). The CDR3 covers 13 residues. V was pared by 7 bases and J by 4 bases, with 13 bases between. In DNA, the CDR3 is TGTGCCAGCACTCCGGGTGGGGTCACTGAAGCTTTCTTT. Translation gives CASTPGGVTEAFF.

This clonotype was counted ten times or more. The germline gene is not matched at one end of the junction; a read error may be the cause. The chain uses TRBV2 and TRBJ1-5; 8 bases fit TRBD1. Germline V gene lookup returns CDR1 SNHLY and CDR2 FYNNEI. This CDR3 has 15 residues. CDR3 amino acids: CTSRLTGGSNQPQHF. The CDR3 nucleotides read TGTACCAGCAGGTTAACAGGGGGGAGCAATCAGCCCCAGCATTTT.

The chain couples TRBV5-5 to TRBJ2-3; D gene uncertain. This CDR3 contains 13 residues. Germline values: CDR1 SGHKS, CDR2 YYEKEE (reference sequence). The ends were cut back, 5 bases at V and 2 bases at J, with 9 bases in the middle. The CDR3 DNA reads TGTGCCAGCAGACCGGACGCCACAGATACGCAGTATTTT. Its translation is CASRPDATDTQYF.

This clonotype was counted at least ten times. The genes are TRBV2 and TRBJ2-7; TRBD1 matches at 10 bases. This CDR3 region has 14 residues. Per the germline V gene, CDR1 is SNHLY and CDR2 is FYNNEI. V lost 5 bases to trimming and J lost 4 bases; unmatched junction nucleotides: 5. The CDR3 DNA reads TGTGCCAGCAGTCGACAGGGGGCGGGATACGAGCAGTACTTC. This codes for CASSRQGAGYEQYF.